These 32 T cell receptor beta chains originate from one sample sequenced in a study of neurological immune-mediated disorders (dated by TCRdb to about 2019). Receptor libraries were prepared by 5' RACE. Instrument on record: Illumina HiSeq 2500. TCRdb redid the processing of the public reads, applying fastp at Q25 and MiXCR, and retained in-frame beta chains. Merged by CDR3 protein, the rows form single entries marked with the most common genes and DNA. This sample lists 35,000 to 45,000 distinct CDR3 sequences; 9.5% to 13% were detected once. 3% to 4.5% of the sample belongs to the ten largest clones. What was sequenced was CD4+ T cells from blood. These receptors were obtained from a woman aged 25 to 45 with HTLV-1-associated myelopathy (HAM/TSP).

There are many counts of this clonotype. V is TRBV12-3 or TRBV12-4 and J is TRBJ2-1; 14 bases are shared with TRBD2. J lost 4 bases, V lost 5 bases, and 13 bases had no gene match. The CDR3 length is 19 residues. Here the CDR3 reads CASSPRLAGGRPFYNEQFF. CDR3 sequence (DNA): TGTGCCAGCAGTCCCAGACTAGCGGGGGGGAGGCCCTTTTACAATGAGCAGTTCTTC.

This clonotype was seen ten or more times. In nucleotides, the CDR3 is TGTGCCAGCAGCTTAGATTTTGGTCCCTGGGTGGGTGGTCCAGACATGAACACTGAAGCTTTCTTT. As protein: CASSLDFGPWVGGPDMNTEAFF. This chain uses TRBV7-9 with TRBJ1-1; D gene uncertain. V was pared by 1 base and J by 0 bases, with 30 bases between. Per the germline V gene, CDR1 is SEHNR and CDR2 is FQNEAQ (reference sequence). CDR3 length: 22 amino acids.

This clonotype is categorized as medium-sized. The chain carries TRBV20-1 and TRBJ2-7, with 11 bases identical to TRBD1. V was pared by 3 bases and J by 12 bases, with 7 bases of the junction left unmatched. CDR1 is DFQATT, CDR2 SNEGSKA, per germline (reference sequence). The CDR3 loop spans 12 amino acids. For the CDR3, the DNA is TGCAGTGCTAGGGAGGGACAGGGGGAACCGTACTTC. Encoded protein: CSAREGQGEPYF.

This clonotype has ten or more counts. The chain recombines TRBV10-1 with TRBJ2-3; D gene unclear. The germline V and J ends were trimmed by 0 bases and 5 bases, with 12 bases remaining between them. The CDR3 runs 15 residues. The germline V gene has CDR1 WNHNN and CDR2 SYGVQD (reference sequence). DNA of the CDR3: TGCGCCAGCAGTGAGTCGATGAGCGCAGGAGATACGCAGTATTTT. Translated: CASSESMSAGDTQYF.

By frequency in the sample, this clonotype is medium-sized. The rearrangement joins TRBV20-1 to TRBJ1-3, with unresolved D. V was shortened by 1 base and J by 0 bases, with 19 bases between the two germline ends. This CDR3 region has 18 residues. The germline V gene encodes CDR1 DFQATT and CDR2 SNEGSKA (reference sequence). CDR3 DNA sequence: TGCAGTGCTAGAGGGGTCGGGTTTTCTGTTGGCTCTGGAAACACCATATATTTT. It codes for CSARGVGFSVGSGNTIYF.

Ten or more counts support this clonotype. The V gene is TRBV24-1, the J gene TRBJ2-3; 12 bases fit TRBD1. J gave up 2 bases and V 4 bases, and 6 bases lay outside the gene matches. This CDR3 has 17 amino acids. Germline-derived CDR1 and CDR2 are KGHDR and SFDVKD. CDR3 region: CATSEPGQGANTDTQYF. CDR3 DNA: TGTGCCACCAGTGAGCCGGGACAGGGGGCCAACACAGATACGCAGTATTTT.

There are many counts of this clonotype. The chain carries TRBV5-5 and TRBJ1-1; 7 bases align to TRBD1. V trimming: 3 bases; J trimming: 7 bases; junction bases outside the gene matches: 15. This CDR3 is built from 16 residues. Per germline, CDR1 SGHKS and CDR2 YYEKEE (reference sequence). CDR3 residues: CASSSQLNRGASEAFF. The CDR3, as DNA: TGTGCCAGCAGCTCACAACTCAACAGGGGCGCCAGTGAAGCTTTCTTT.

This clonotype was detected ten times or more. The CDR3 protein is CSAVRGRGGQDTQYF. Here the CDR3 DNA reads TGCAGTGCCGTCAGGGGGCGGGGGGGCCAGGATACGCAGTATTTT. This chain links TRBV20-1 with TRBJ2-3, with D perhaps matching TRBD2 (9 bases). V lost 6 bases, J lost 6 bases, and 22 bases lay in between. The CDR3 has 15 amino acids. The germline V gene encodes CDR1 DFQATT and CDR2 SNEGSKA (reference sequence).

This clonotype was recorded many times. The chain employs TRBV6-5 and TRBJ1-2, with D possibly being TRBD1 (5 bases). V lost 2 bases and J 7 bases, leaving 14 bases between the germline ends. The CDR3 length is 14 residues. The V gene's germline CDR1 is MNHEY and CDR2 SVGAGI. This CDR3 is CASSYPGALSGYTF. The CDR3 DNA sequence: TGTGCCAGCAGTTACCCCGGGGCCCTGTCTGGCTACACCTTC.

This clonotype was seen at least ten times. The chain joins TRBV10-3 to TRBJ1-1; 7 bases are a match to TRBD1. Trimming at V came to 5 bases and at J to 4 bases, leaving 1 base not matched to a gene. In germline, CDR1 is ENHRY, CDR2 SYGVKD. This CDR3 contains 12 residues. CDR3 region: CAISPGGTEAFF. In nucleotides, the CDR3 is TGTGCCATCAGTCCAGGGGGCACTGAAGCTTTCTTT.

The genes are TRBV10-2 and TRBJ2-3, with 8 bases aligning to TRBD1. CDR1 and CDR2 (germline): WSHSY, SAAADI. The CDR3 is made up of 17 amino acids. V was pared by 3 bases and J by 2 bases, with 10 bases of the junction left unmatched. The CDR3 sequence: CASSEWAGGRDTDTQYF. The CDR3 DNA sequence: TGCGCCAGCAGTGAATGGGCAGGGGGCAGGGACACAGATACGCAGTATTTT.

Regarding this clonotype: In this CDR3 the conserved last residue, phenylalanine or tryptophan, is missing, so a read error is likely. This rearrangement joins TRBV7-8 to TRBJ2-6; D is perhaps TRBD1 or TRBD2 (5 bases each). The CDR3 loop spans 17 amino acids. Germline V gene lookup returns CDR1 SGHVS and CDR2 FQNEAQ. The CDR3 nucleotides are TGTACCAGCAGCTGGACGGGGCTTAGCTCTGGGGCCAACGTCCTGACTGTC. This encodes CTSSWTGLSSGANVLTV.

The chain combines TRBV6-5 with TRBJ1-2; no firm D call. Germline CDR1 MNHEY, CDR2 SVGAGI. V was clipped by 2 bases and J by 2 bases, with 12 bases between them. CDR3 length: 15 amino acids. The DNA of the CDR3 is TGTGCCAGCAGTTACGGCAGGTCTAGGAACTATGGCTACACCTTC. Residues: CASSYGRSRNYGYTF.

This clonotype has ten or more counts. The chain links TRBV3-1 to TRBJ1-1; the match to TRBD1 covers 10 bases. Germline CDR1 reads LGHDT; CDR2 reads YNNKEL (reference sequence). With V trimmed by 5 bases and J by 1 base, 4 bases remained unmatched. The CDR3 covers 15 residues. In DNA form, the CDR3 reads TGTGCCAGCAGCTTCCGGGACAGGGGGAACACTGAAGCTTTCTTT. It is translated as CASSFRDRGNTEAFF.

This clonotype was seen at least ten times. V gene TRBV12-3 or TRBV12-4 combines with J gene TRBJ2-7; D gene ambiguous. CDR3 length: 16 residues. The ends were cut back, 3 bases at V and 0 bases at J, with 15 bases in the middle. This CDR3 reads CASSFGRRVGSYEQYF. For the CDR3, the DNA is TGTGCCAGCAGTTTTGGGCGTCGGGTGGGCTCCTACGAGCAGTACTTC.

The chain employs TRBV20-1 and TRBJ2-7; possible D gene TRBD1, 6 bases. The germline V gene has CDR1 DFQATT and CDR2 SNEGSKA (reference sequence). V dropped 4 bases and J dropped 5 bases, with 18 bases sitting between them. CDR3 length: 14 residues. The chain's CDR3 is CSAKRTVPRDEQYF. The CDR3, as DNA: TGCAGTGCTAAAAGGACAGTGCCACGGGACGAGCAGTACTTC.

This clonotype was detected many times. The chain employs TRBV20-1 and TRBJ1-1; 8 nucleotides align to TRBD1. V was clipped by 2 bases and J by 4 bases; unmatched bases: 12. The CDR3 runs to 16 residues. CDR1 and CDR2 from the germline V gene are DFQATT and SNEGSKA (reference sequence). The CDR3 DNA sequence: TGCAGTGCTAGACATGGCCAGGGGGCGAGTGGCACTGAAGCTTTCTTT. It specifies CSARHGQGASGTEAFF.

About this clonotype: This may come from a read error, since a much larger clone is one base off. The gene calls are TRBV6-1 and TRBJ2-3; unclear D gene. The V gene's germline CDR1 is MNHNS and CDR2 SASEGT. This CDR3 comprises 10 residues. This CDR3 is CTSSVSTQYF. CDR3 coding DNA: TGTACCAGCAGTGTCAGCACGCAGTATTTT.

This clonotype was counted ten times or more. This chain connects TRBV12-3 or TRBV12-4 to TRBJ2-7; the D call may be TRBD1 or TRBD2 (5 bases each). Trimming took off 1 base at V and 9 bases at J, with 10 bases between the two ends. The CDR3 spans 12 residues. The CDR3 here is CASSLEPGTQYF. The CDR3 coding sequence is TGTGCCAGCAGTTTAGAACCGGGGACGCAGTACTTC.

This clonotype was observed many times. The chain recombines TRBV5-1 with TRBJ1-3; D perhaps matches TRBD1 (6 bases). CDR1 SGHRS and CDR2 YFSETQ come from the germline V gene. The CDR3 is 14 amino acids. The ends were cut back, 4 bases at V and 4 bases at J, with 12 bases in the middle. The CDR3 DNA reads as TGCGCCAGCAGCCTCACAGGGTACGGAAACACCATATATTTT. This codes for CASSLTGYGNTIYF.

The J gene is TRBJ2-3, the V gene TRBV10-2, with 10 bases matching TRBD1. This CDR3 is 17 amino acids long. Germline V gene data show CDR1 as WSHSY and CDR2 as SAAADI. The CDR3: CSSSDSGTGELTDTQYF. The CDR3 region has the DNA TGCTCTAGCAGTGACTCCGGGACAGGGGAACTCACAGATACGCAGTATTTT.

This clonotype was picked up many times. The chain uses TRBV20-1 and TRBJ1-2, with D possibly being TRBD1 (6 bases). V was clipped by 5 bases and J by 2 bases, with 9 bases between them. CDR3 size: 12 residues. Germline CDR1 DFQATT, CDR2 SNEGSKA (reference sequence). The CDR3 loop is CSASDSNYGYTF. The CDR3 region has the DNA TGCAGTGCTTCGGACAGCAACTATGGCTACACCTTC.

The table lists this clonotype with many counts. V is TRBV20-1 and J is TRBJ1-3, with D tentatively TRBD1 (6 bases). Per the germline V gene, CDR1 is DFQATT and CDR2 is SNEGSKA (reference sequence). The V end was cut by 1 base, the J end by 0 bases, with 13 bases between. CDR3 length: 16 amino acids. CDR3 sequence: CSARVTGRHSGNTIYF. As DNA, the CDR3 is TGCAGTGCTAGAGTGACAGGTCGCCACTCTGGAAACACCATATATTTT.

In its sample, this clonotype was seen many times. The J gene is TRBJ1-1, the V gene TRBV3-1; a weak D match, TRBD1 (5 bases). Germline lookup yields CDR1 LGHDT and CDR2 YNNKEL (reference sequence). Trimming shortened V by 1 base and J by 8 bases, and 11 bases separated the two germline ends. The CDR3 is 13 residues long. The CDR3 DNA is TGTGCCAGCAGCCAAGGGGGGTTCGTGGAAGCTTTCTTT. Amino acid sequence: CASSQGGFVEAFF.

This clonotype was detected ten times or more. The rearrangement uses TRBV30 and TRBJ1-1, with unresolved D. CDR3 length equals 17 residues. The germline V gene encodes CDR1 GTSNPN and CDR2 SVGIG (reference sequence). Trimming took 1 base from V and 3 from J, leaving 21 bases between them. The DNA for the CDR3 is TGTGCCTGGAGTGACTCAAGAACTTGGACGGAGGACACTGAAGCTTTCTTT. Its protein is CAWSDSRTWTEDTEAFF.

This clonotype was found many times. The CDR3 coding sequence is TGCAGCGTAGACGGACTGGGAAATGAAAAACTGTTTTTT. This codes for CSVDGLGNEKLFF. This chain links TRBV29-1 with TRBJ1-4; no firm D call. Trimming removed 6 bases at V and 5 bases at J, with 13 bases between. The CDR3 spans 13 residues. Germline V gives CDR1 SQVTM, CDR2 ANQGSEA.

Details on this clonotype: The junction differs from germline at one of its ends, possibly a read error. The V and J genes are TRBV7-9 and TRBJ1-2, with a weak D call TRBD1 (5 bases). Germline CDR1 and CDR2: SEHNR and FQNEAQ (reference sequence). This CDR3 contains 13 residues. The CDR3 protein is CDSSGVSGYGYTF. CDR3 DNA sequence: TGTGACAGCAGCGGGGTCTCAGGGTACGGCTACACCTTC.

This clonotype was detected many times. The chain carries TRBV5-5 and TRBJ1-6; D is unresolved. The CDR3 loop spans 17 amino acids. V was trimmed by 1 base and J by 2 bases, leaving 13 bases between them. Germline CDR1 is SGHKS and CDR2 is YYEKEE (reference sequence). CDR3 sequence reads: CASSLRDTGAYNSPLHF. For the CDR3, the DNA is TGTGCCAGCAGCTTGCGTGACACCGGCGCCTATAATTCACCCCTCCACTTT.

A word on this clonotype: At one end, the junction sequence differs from germline, possibly due to a read error. V is TRBV18 and J is TRBJ1-2, with D perhaps matching TRBD1 (5 bases). Germline loops: CDR1 KGHSH, CDR2 LQKENI. This CDR3 region has 14 residues. CDR3 bases: TGTGCCAGCTCACCCTCAGGGAAGGTCTATGGCTACAACTTC. Amino acid sequence: CASSPSGKVYGYNF.

Ten or more counts support this clonotype. The genes are TRBV20-1 and TRBJ1-3; D gene unclear. The ends were cut back, 7 bases at V and 0 bases at J, with 7 bases in the middle. The CDR3 extends over 12 amino acids. Looked up from germline, CDR1 is DFQATT and CDR2 is SNEGSKA (reference sequence). DNA of the CDR3: TGCAGTGGGGTTCACTCTGGAAACACCATATATTTT. Its translation: CSGVHSGNTIYF.

The V call is TRBV4-2, the J call TRBJ1-2; D perhaps matches TRBD1 (6 bases). V dropped 6 bases and J dropped 9 bases, with 20 bases sitting between them. CDR1 and CDR2 from the germline V gene are LGHNA and YNFKEQ. The CDR3 spans 14 residues. This CDR3 reads CASRRTEGGERYTF. The CDR3 DNA is TGTGCCAGCAGGAGAACGGAGGGGGGAGAGCGCTACACCTTC.

This clonotype has at least ten counts. J is TRBJ1-1 and V is TRBV7-9, with 7 positions matching TRBD1. With V trimmed by 5 bases and J by 4 bases, 7 bases remained unmatched. Looked up from germline, CDR1 is SEHNR and CDR2 is FQNEAQ (reference sequence). The CDR3 is made up of 14 amino acids. CDR3 nucleotides: TGTGCCAGCAGCCGGACAGGAGGGGCCACTGAAGCTTTCTTT. Its protein is CASSRTGGATEAFF.